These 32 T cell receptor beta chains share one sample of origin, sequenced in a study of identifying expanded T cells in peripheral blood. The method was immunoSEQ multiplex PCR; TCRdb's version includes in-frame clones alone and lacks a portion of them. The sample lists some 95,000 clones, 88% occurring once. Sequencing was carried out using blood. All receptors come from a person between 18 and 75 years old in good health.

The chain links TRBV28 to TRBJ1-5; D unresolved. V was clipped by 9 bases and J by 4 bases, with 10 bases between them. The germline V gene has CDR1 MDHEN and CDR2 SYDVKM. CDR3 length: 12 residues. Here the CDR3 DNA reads TGTGCCAGTTCCGTAGTAAATCAGCCCCAGCATTTT. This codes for CASSVVNQPQHF.

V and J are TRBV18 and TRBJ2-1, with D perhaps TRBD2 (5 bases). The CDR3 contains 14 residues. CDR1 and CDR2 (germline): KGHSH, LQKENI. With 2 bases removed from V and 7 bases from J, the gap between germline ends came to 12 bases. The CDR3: CASSPGLARNEQFF. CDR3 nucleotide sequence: TGTGCCAGCTCACCAGGCCTAGCACGGAATGAGCAGTTCTTC.

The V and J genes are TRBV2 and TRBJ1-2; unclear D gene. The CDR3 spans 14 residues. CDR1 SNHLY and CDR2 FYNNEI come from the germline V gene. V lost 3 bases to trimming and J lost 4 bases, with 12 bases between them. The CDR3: CASSEGWSGYGYTF. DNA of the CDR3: TGTGCCAGCAGTGAGGGGTGGTCGGGCTATGGCTACACCTTC.

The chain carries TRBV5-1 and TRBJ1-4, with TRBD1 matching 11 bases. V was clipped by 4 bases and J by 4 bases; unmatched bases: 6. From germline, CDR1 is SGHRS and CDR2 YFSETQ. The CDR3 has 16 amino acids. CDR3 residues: CASSQGQGAGNEKLFF. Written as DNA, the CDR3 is TGCGCCAGCAGCCAAGGACAGGGGGCGGGTAATGAAAAACTGTTTTTT.

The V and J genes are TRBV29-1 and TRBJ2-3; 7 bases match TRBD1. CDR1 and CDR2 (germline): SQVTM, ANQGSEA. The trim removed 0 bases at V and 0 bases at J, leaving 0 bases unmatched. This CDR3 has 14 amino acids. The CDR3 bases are TGCAGCGTTGAAGAGGGACAGAGCACAGATACGCAGTATTTT. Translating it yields CSVEEGQSTDTQYF.

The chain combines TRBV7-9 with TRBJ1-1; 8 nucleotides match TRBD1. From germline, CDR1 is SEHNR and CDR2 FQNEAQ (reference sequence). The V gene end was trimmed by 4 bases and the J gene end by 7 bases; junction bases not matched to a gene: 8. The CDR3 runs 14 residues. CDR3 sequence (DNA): TGTGCCAGCAGCTCCGACACAGGGGGGAGTGAAGCTTTCTTT. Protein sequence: CASSSDTGGSEAFF.

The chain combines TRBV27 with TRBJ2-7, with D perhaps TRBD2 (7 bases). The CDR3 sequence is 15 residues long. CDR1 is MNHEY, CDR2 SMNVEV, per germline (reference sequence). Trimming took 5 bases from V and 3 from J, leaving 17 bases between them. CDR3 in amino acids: CASSPSGRGFYEQYF. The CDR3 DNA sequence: TGTGCCAGCAGTCCCTCGGGGAGGGGGTTCTACGAGCAGTACTTC.

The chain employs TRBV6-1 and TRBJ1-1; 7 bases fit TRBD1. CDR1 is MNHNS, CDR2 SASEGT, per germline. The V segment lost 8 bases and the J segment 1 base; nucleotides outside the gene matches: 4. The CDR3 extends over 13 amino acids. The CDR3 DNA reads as TGTGCCAGCCGGGACAGCTGGAACACTGAAGCTTTCTTT. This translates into CASRDSWNTEAFF.

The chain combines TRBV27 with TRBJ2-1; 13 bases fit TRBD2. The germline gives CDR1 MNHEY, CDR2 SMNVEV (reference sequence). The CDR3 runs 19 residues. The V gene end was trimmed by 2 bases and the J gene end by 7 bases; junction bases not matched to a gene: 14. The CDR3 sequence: CASSLDMPQLAGGRNEQFF. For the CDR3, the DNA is TGTGCCAGCAGTTTAGACATGCCCCAACTAGCGGGAGGGCGGAATGAGCAGTTCTTC.

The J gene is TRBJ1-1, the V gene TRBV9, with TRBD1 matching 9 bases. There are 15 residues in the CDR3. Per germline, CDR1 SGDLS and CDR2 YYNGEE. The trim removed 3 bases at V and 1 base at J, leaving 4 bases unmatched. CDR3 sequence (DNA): TGTGCCAGCAGCGACCGGACAGGGGAGAACACTGAAGCTTTCTTT. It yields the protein CASSDRTGENTEAFF.

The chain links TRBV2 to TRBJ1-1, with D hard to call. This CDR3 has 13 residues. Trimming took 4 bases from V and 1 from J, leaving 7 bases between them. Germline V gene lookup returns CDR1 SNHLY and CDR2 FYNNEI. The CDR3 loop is CASSVSQNTEAFF. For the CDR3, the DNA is TGTGCCAGCAGTGTATCGCAGAACACTGAAGCTTTCTTT. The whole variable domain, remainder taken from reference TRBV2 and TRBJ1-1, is EPEVTQTPSHQVTQMGQEVILRCVPISNHLYFYWYRQILGQKVEFLVSFYNNEISEKSEIFDDQFSVERPDGSNFTLKIRSTKLEDSAMYFCASSVSQNTEAFFGQGTRLTVV.

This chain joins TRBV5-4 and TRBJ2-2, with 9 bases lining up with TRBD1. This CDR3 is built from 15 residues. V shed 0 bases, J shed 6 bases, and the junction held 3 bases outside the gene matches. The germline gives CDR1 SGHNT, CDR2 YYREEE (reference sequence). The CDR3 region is CASSLVTGGSGELFF. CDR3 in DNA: TGTGCCAGCAGCTTGGTTACAGGGGGCTCCGGGGAGCTGTTTTTT.

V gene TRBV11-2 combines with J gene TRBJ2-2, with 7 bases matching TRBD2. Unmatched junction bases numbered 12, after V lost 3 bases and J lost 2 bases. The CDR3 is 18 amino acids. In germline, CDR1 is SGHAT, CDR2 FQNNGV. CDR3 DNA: TGTGCCAGCAGCTTCGATCCAGCGGGGAAATTAAACACCGGGGAGCTGTTTTTT. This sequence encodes CASSFDPAGKLNTGELFF.

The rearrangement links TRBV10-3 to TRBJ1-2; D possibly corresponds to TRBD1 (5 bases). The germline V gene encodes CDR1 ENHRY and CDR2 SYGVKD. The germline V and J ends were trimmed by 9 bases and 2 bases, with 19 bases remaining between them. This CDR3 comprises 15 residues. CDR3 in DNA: TGTGCCATTCACCCAGCAGGGCCAATAAACTATGGCTACACCTTC. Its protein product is CAIHPAGPINYGYTF.

Written as DNA, the CDR3 is TGTGCCACCAGCAATCCGGGTAGGGGGGACACTGAAGCTTTCTTT. Translating gives CATSNPGRGDTEAFF. The chain has TRBV15 and TRBJ1-1; TRBD1 is a possible D gene (6 bases). This CDR3 is 15 amino acids long. Germline lookup yields CDR1 LNHNV and CDR2 YYDKDF (reference sequence). With 4 bases removed from V and 3 bases from J, the gap between germline ends came to 15 bases.

The CDR3 sequence is CASSLGSGSWQPQHF. For the CDR3, the DNA is TGTGCCAGCAGCTTAGGGTCCGGGAGCTGGCAGCCCCAGCATTTT. This chain connects TRBV7-2 to TRBJ1-5; no clear D gene. Germline V gives CDR1 SGHTA, CDR2 FQGNSA. The CDR3 contains 15 residues. V lost 1 base and J 7 bases, leaving 14 bases between the germline ends.

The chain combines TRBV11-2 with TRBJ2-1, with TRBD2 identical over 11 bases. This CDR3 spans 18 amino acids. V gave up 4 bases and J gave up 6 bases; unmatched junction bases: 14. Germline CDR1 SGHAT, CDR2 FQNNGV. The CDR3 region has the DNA TGTGCCAGCAGCTACCACCCCGTTAGCGGGGGGGCCTTCAATGAGCAGTTCTTC. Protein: CASSYHPVSGGAFNEQFF.

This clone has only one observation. CDR3 in DNA: TGTGCCAGCTCACCGGTGTCCGGGGTCGAGCAGTACTTC. Its translation is CASSPVSGVEQYF. The chain is built from TRBV18 and TRBJ2-7, with D perhaps matching TRBD2 (5 bases). Germline CDR1 and CDR2: KGHSH and LQKENI. Trimming cost V 3 bases and J 6 bases, with 12 bases left between them. The CDR3 consists of 13 residues.

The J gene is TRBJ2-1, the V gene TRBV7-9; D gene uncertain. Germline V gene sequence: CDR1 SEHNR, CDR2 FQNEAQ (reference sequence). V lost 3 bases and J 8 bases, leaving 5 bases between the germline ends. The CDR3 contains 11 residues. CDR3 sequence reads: CASSFTHEQFF. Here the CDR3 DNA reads TGTGCCAGCAGCTTTACTCATGAGCAGTTCTTC. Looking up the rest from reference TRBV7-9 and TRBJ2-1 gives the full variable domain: DTGVSQNPRHKITKRGQNVTFRCDPISEHNRLYWYRQTLGQGPEFLTYFQNEAQLEKSRLLSDRFSAERPKGSFSTLEIQRTEQGDSAMYLCASSFTHEQFFGPGTRLTVL.

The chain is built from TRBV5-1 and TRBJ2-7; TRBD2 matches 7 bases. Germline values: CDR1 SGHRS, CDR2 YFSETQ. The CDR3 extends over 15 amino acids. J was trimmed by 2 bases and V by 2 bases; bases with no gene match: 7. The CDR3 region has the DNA TGCGCCAGCAGCTTTGCCCTTGGGGGGGCCTACGAGCAGTACTTC. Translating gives CASSFALGGAYEQYF.

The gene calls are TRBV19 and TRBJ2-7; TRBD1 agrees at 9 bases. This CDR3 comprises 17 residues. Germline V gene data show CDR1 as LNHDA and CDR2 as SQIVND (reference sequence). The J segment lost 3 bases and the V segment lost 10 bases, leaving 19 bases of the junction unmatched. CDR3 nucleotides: TGTGCCACCTCACTTGACAGGGGGGTCGGATCTTACTACGAGCAGTACTTC. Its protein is CATSLDRGVGSYYEQYF.

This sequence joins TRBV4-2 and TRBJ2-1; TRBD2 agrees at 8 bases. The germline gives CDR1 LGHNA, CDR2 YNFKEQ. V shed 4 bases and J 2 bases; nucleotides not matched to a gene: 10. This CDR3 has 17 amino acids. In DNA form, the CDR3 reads TGTGCCAGCAGCCTAGCGGGAAGCGGGGTAACCTACAATGAGCAGTTCTTC. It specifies CASSLAGSGVTYNEQFF.

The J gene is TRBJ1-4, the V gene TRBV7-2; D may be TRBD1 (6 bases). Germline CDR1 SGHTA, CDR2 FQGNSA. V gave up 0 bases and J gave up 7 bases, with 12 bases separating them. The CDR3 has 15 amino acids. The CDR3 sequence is CASSLALGGIEKLFF. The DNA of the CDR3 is TGTGCCAGCAGCTTAGCGCTGGGGGGCATTGAAAAACTGTTTTTT.

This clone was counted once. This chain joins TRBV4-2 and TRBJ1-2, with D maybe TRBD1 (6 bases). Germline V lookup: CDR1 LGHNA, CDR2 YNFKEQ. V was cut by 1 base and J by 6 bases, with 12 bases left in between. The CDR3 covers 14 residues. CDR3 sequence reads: CASSQARTEDGYTF. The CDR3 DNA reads TGTGCCAGCAGCCAAGCAAGGACAGAGGATGGCTACACCTTC.

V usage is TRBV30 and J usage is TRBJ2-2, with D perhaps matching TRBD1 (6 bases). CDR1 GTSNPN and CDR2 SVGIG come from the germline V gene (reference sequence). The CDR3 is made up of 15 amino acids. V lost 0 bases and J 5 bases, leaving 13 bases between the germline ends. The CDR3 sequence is CAWSVPSGETGELFF. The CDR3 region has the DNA TGTGCCTGGAGTGTACCCTCAGGGGAAACCGGGGAGCTGTTTTTT.

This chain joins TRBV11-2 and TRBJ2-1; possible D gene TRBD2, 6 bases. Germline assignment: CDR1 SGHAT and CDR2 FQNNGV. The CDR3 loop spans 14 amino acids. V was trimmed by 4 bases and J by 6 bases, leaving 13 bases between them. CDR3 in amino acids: CASSSSGLGNEQFF. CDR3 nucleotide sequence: TGTGCCAGCAGCTCCTCGGGACTGGGCAATGAGCAGTTCTTC.

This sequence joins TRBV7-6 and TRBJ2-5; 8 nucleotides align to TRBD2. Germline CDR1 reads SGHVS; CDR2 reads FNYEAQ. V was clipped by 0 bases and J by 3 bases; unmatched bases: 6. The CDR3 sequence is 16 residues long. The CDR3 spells CASSLAGGLVEETQYF. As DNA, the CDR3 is TGTGCCAGCAGCTTAGCCGGGGGACTAGTTGAAGAGACCCAGTACTTC.

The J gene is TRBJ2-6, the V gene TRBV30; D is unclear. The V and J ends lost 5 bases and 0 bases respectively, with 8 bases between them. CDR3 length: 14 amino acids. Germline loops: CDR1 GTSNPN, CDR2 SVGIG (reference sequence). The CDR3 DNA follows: TGTGCCTGGGGAGTGGGCTCTGGGGCCAACGTCCTGACTTTC. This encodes CAWGVGSGANVLTF.

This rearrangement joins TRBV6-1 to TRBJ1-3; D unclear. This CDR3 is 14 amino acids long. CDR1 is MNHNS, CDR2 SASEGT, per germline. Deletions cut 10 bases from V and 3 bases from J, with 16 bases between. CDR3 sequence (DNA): TGTGCCACCCAGACCGCTGGATTTGGAAACACCATATATTTT. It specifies CATQTAGFGNTIYF.

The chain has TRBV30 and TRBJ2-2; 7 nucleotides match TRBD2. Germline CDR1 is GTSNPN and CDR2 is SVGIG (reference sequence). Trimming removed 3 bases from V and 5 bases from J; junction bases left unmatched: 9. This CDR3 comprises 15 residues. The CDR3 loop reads CAWSLRGRETGELFF. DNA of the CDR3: TGTGCCTGGAGCCTAAGAGGGAGGGAGACCGGGGAGCTGTTTTTT.

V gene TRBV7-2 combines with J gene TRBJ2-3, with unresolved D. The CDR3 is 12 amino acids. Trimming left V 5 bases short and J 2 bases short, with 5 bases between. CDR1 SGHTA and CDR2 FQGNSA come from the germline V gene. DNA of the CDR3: TGTGCCAGCAGCACTTACACAGATACGCAGTATTTT. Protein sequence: CASSTYTDTQYF.

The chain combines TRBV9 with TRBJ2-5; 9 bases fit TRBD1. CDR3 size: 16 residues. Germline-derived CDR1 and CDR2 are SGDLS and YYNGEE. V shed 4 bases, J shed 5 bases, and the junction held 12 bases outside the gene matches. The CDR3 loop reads CASSPQGAPGVETQYF. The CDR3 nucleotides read TGTGCCAGCAGCCCACAGGGGGCCCCTGGGGTTGAGACCCAGTACTTC.